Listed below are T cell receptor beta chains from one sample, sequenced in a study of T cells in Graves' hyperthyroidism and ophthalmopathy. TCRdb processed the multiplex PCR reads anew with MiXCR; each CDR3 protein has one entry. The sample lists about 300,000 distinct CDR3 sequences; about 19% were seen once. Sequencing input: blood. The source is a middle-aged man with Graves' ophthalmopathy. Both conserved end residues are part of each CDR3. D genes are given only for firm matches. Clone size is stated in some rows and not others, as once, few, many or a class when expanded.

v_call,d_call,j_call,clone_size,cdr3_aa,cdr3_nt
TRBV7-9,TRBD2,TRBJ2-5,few,CAIPAGATHQETQYF,TGTGCCATCCCTGCGGGAGCCACTCACCAAGAGACCCAGTACTTC
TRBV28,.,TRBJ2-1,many,CASSLGTASYNEQFF,TGTGCCAGCAGTTTAGGGACTGCTTCCTACAATGAGCAGTTCTTC
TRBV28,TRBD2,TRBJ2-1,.,CASRHPSGRGHNEQFF,TGTGCCAGCAGACATCCCTCCGGGAGGGGTCACAATGAGCAGTTCTTC
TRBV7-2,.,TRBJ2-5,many,CASSSGLPLGETQYF,TGTGCCAGCAGCTCAGGACTTCCGCTGGGGGAGACCCAGTACTTC
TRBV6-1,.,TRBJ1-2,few,CASWGSSIYGYTF,TGTGCCAGCTGGGGCAGTTCGATCTATGGCTACACCTTC
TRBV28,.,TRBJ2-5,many,CASSPARGQETQYF,TGTGCCAGCAGCCCCGCTAGGGGGCAAGAGACCCAGTACTTC
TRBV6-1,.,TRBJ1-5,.,CASTQAGAGQPQHF,TGTGCCAGCACCCAGGCGGGGGCGGGTCAGCCCCAGCATTTT
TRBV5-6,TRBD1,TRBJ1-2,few,CASSLERQGTGYTF,TGTGCCAGCAGCTTGGAGCGACAGGGGACCGGCTACACCTTC
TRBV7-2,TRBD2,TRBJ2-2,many,CASSSGLAANTGELFF,TGTGCCAGCAGCTCAGGACTAGCGGCCAACACCGGGGAGCTGTTTTTT
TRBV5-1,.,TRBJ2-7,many,CASSETGYEQYF,TGCGCCAGCAGCGAGACGGGCTACGAGCAGTACTTC
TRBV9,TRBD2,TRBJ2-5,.,CASSVGLSGSGGETQYF,TGTGCCAGCAGCGTAGGTCTCAGCGGGAGTGGGGGGGAGACCCAGTACTTC
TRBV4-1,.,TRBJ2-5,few,CASSLLWQQETQYF,TGCGCCAGCAGCCTACTTTGGCAGCAAGAGACCCAGTACTTC
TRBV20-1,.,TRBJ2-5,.,CSARAPGFQETQYF,TGCAGTGCTAGAGCGCCGGGTTTCCAAGAGACCCAGTACTTC
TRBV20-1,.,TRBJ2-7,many,CSARGSYEQYF,TGCAGTGCTAGGGGTTCGTACGAGCAGTACTTC
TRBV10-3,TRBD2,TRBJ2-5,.,CAISDLGGEVLETQYF,TGTGCCATCAGTGATCTGGGAGGGGAAGTACTAGAGACCCAGTACTTC
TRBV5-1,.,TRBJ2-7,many,CASSLEWGSNYEQYF,TGCGCCAGCAGCTTGGAATGGGGATCGAACTACGAGCAGTACTTC
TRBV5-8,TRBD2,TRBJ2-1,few,CASSLDWTSRNEQFF,TGTGCCAGCAGCTTGGATTGGACTAGCCGCAATGAGCAGTTCTTC
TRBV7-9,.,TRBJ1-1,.,CASSLTSVEAFF,TGTGCCAGCAGCTTAACGTCAGTTGAAGCTTTCTTT
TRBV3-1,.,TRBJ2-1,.,CASSQGQGSYNEQFF,TGTGCCAGCAGCCAAGGTCAAGGTTCCTACAATGAGCAGTTCTTC
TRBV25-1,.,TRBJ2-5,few,CASSEPGGRGQETQYF,TGTGCCAGCAGTGAACCCGGAGGCAGGGGCCAAGAGACCCAGTACTTC
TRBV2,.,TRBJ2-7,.,CASSERLYEQYF,TGTGCCAGCAGTGAACGGTTGTACGAGCAGTACTTC
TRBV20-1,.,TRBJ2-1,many,CSAREFSSSSYNEQFF,TGCAGTGCTAGAGAGTTCAGCTCTAGCTCCTACAATGAGCAGTTCTTC
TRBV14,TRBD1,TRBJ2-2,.,CASSHFGQGPPGELFF,TGTGCCAGCAGCCACTTCGGACAGGGTCCCCCCGGGGAGCTGTTTTTT
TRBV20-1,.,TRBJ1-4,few,CSAADGASNEKLFF,TGCAGTGCTGCTGACGGAGCCTCTAATGAAAAACTGTTTTTT
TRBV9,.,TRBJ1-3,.,CASSPDGSGNTIYF,TGTGCCAGCAGCCCCGACGGGTCTGGAAACACCATATATTTT
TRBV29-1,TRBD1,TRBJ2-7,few,CSVASLQGHYEQYF,TGCAGCGTTGCCTCCCTACAGGGGCACTACGAGCAGTACTTC
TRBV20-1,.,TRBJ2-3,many,CSARDASGTDTQYF,TGCAGTGCTAGAGATGCTAGCGGCACAGATACGCAGTATTTT
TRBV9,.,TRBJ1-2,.,CASSVDWGELPGYTF,TGTGCCAGCAGCGTAGATTGGGGGGAACTGCCTGGCTACACCTTC
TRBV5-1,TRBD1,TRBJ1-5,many,CASSSGQGPNQPQHF,TGCGCCAGCAGCTCGGGACAGGGACCTAATCAGCCCCAGCATTTT
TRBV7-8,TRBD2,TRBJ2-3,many,CASSLGVRLAGAFTDTQYF,TGTGCCAGCAGCTTAGGGGTTCGACTAGCGGGAGCTTTCACAGATACGCAGTATTTT
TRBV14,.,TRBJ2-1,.,CASSQDPGFSSYNEQFF,TGTGCCAGCAGCCAAGACCCCGGCTTCAGCTCCTACAATGAGCAGTTCTTC
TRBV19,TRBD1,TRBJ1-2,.,CASPRDRDGGYTF,TGTGCCAGCCCCCGGGACAGGGATGGCGGCTACACCTTC
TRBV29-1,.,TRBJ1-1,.,CSVVPIGNTEAFF,TGCAGCGTCGTCCCTATAGGGAACACTGAAGCTTTCTTT
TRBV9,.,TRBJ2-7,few,CASSTQAGRSYEQYF,TGTGCCAGCAGCACCCAAGCGGGCAGGTCCTACGAGCAGTACTTC
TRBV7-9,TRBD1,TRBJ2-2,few,CASSRTGKTGELFF,TGTGCCAGCAGCCGGACAGGGAAGACCGGGGAGCTGTTTTTT
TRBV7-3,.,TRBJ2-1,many,CASSSSLGTYNEQFF,TGTGCCAGCAGCTCCAGCCTGGGGACCTACAATGAGCAGTTCTTC
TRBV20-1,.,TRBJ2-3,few,CSARRSKFTDTQYF,TGCAGTGCTAGACGTTCGAAGTTTACAGATACGCAGTATTTT
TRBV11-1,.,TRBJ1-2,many,CASSFGSGRGDDGYTF,TGTGCCAGCAGCTTCGGGTCGGGACGGGGGGACGATGGCTACACCTTC
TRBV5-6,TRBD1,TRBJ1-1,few,CASSLEGAHTEAFF,TGTGCCAGCAGCTTGGAGGGGGCCCACACTGAAGCTTTCTTT
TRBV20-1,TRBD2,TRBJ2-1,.,CSAAGPEISGEQFF,TGCAGTGCAGCGGGGCCAGAGATTTCGGGTGAGCAGTTCTTC
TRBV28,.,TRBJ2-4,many,CASSLTSVAKNIQYF,TGTGCCAGCAGTCTAACATCCGTAGCCAAAAACATTCAGTACTTC
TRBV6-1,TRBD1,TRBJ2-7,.,CASSPGGSYYEQYF,TGTGCCAGCAGCCCAGGGGGAAGCTACTACGAGCAGTACTTC
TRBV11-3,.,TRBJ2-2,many,CASSQGRGNTGELFF,TGTGCCAGCAGCCAGGGACGAGGAAACACCGGGGAGCTGTTTTTT
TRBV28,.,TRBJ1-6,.,CASSFWGRANSPLHF,TGTGCCAGCAGTTTTTGGGGGCGAGCTAATTCACCCCTCCACTTT
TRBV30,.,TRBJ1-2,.,CAWSWHYGYTF,TGTGCCTGGAGTTGGCATTATGGCTACACCTTC
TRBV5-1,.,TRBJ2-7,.,CASSLVGQSYEQYF,TGCGCCAGCAGCTTGGTAGGACAGAGCTACGAGCAGTACTTC
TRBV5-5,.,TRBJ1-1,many,CASSQLLSHNTEAFF,TGTGCCAGCAGCCAACTTCTATCCCACAACACTGAAGCTTTCTTT
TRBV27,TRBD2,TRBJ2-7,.,CASSSSEREISYEQYF,TGTGCCAGCAGTTCCTCCGAGCGGGAGATCTCCTACGAGCAGTACTTC
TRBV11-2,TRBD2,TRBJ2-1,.,CASSPALAGGRSSYNEQFF,TGTGCCAGCAGCCCCGCTCTAGCGGGAGGGCGGAGCTCCTACAATGAGCAGTTCTTC
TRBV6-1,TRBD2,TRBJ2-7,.,CASRRPGTSGRTSYEQYF,TGTGCCAGCAGACGTCCCGGGACTAGCGGGAGGACCTCCTACGAGCAGTACTTC
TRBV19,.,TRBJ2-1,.,CASSIPSGEQFF,TGTGCCAGTAGTATTCCGAGCGGTGAGCAGTTCTTC
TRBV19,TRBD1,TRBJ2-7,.,CASSIIRTGRAYEQYF,TGTGCCAGTAGTATTATCAGGACAGGACGCGCCTACGAGCAGTACTTC
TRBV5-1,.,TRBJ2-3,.,CASSPFLTDTQYF,TGCGCCAGCAGCCCGTTCCTCACAGATACGCAGTATTTT